This TCR beta chain was sequenced for a study of blood T cell repertoires in COVID-19. The overall study: Specimens from acute and convalescent COVID-19 originated in the United States, Italy and Spain. Nucleic acid was either cDNA or gDNA, and it came from T cells, B-cell-depleted T cells, or PBMCs.

Authors' data handling: Cell counts per sample came from amplifying reference gene primers. Repertoires were generated with immunoSEQ multiplex PCR, while TCRdb's copy carries only in-frame clones and drops some. V and J calls and clone size are as listed in that table; D and trimming were resolved from the DNA. In the table there are 200,000 to 250,000 clones, approximately 86% of which are singletons. The specimen was peripheral blood. This sequence was found in a woman of 80 years or more with acute or convalescent COVID-19.

The CDR3 DNA follows: TGTGCCAGCAGTTACTCGGAGGGTACGCGCAATCAGCCCCAGCATTTT. It specifies CASSYSEGTRNQPQHF. This chain joins TRBV6-2 or TRBV6-3 and TRBJ1-5; no reliable D call. Germline CDR1 is MNHEY and CDR2 is SVGEGT. Trimming took 0 bases from V and 2 from J, leaving 11 bases between them. The CDR3 runs to 16 residues.